This entry concerns a single T cell receptor (beta chain). The CDR3 regions of TCR beta were amplified from RNA transcripts. The HTBI primer set served for first-round RT-PCR of the TCR CDR3. TCRdb redid the calling of the multiplex PCR reads with MiXCR, one entry per CDR3 protein. The sample has about 640,000 distinct CDR3 sequences, around 20% seen once. These data are taken from a study of T cells in Graves' hyperthyroidism and ophthalmopathy. The germline V gene has CDR1 GTSNPN and CDR2 SVGIG (reference sequence). Trimming at V came to 5 bases and at J to 5 bases, leaving 11 bases not matched to a gene. CDR3 length: 14 amino acids. PBMCs were derived from 10 ml fresh peripheral blood.

This TCR derives from a man aged 30 to 45 with Graves' ophthalmopathy. The rearrangement links TRBV30 to TRBJ2-7; 8 bases are shared with TRBD1. What was sequenced was blood. Written as DNA, the CDR3 is TGTGCCTGGGCTTTCCGGACAGGGTACGACGAGCAGTACTTC. It is translated as CAWAFRTGYDEQYF.